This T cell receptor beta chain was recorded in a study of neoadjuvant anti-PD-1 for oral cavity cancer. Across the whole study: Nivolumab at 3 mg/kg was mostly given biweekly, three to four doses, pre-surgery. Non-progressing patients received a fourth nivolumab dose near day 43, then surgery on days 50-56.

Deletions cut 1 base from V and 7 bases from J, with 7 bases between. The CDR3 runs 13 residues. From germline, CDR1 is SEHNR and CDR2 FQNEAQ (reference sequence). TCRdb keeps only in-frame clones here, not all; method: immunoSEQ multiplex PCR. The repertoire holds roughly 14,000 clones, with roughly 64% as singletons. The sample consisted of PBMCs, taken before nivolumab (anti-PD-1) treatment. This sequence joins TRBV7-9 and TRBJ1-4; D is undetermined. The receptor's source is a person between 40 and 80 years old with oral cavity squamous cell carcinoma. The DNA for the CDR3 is TGTGCCAGCAGCTTAGGAGGCCTTGAAAAACTGTTTTTT. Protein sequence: CASSLGGLEKLFF.